The next 31 T cell receptor beta chains were all read from a single sample in a study of regulatory T cells in long-lasting Graves disease. HTBI primers from iRepertoire and Arm-PCR of CDR3 regions yielded the TCR beta libraries. TCRdb reprocessed the multiplex PCR reads via MiXCR and lists one record per CDR3 protein. The table records a few hundred thousand distinct CDR3 sequences, 20% to 25% of them present only once. Time point here: persistent/refractory GD, antithyroid drugs over 5 years with positive TRAb. Researchers made the TCR library from RNA that was extracted from PBMCs. The specimen comprised peripheral blood mononuclear cells (PBMCs), sampled when the disease was refractory, from a patient treated with antithyroid drugs. These receptor sequences come from a female donor with Graves disease.

This clonotype was counted many times. The chain is built from TRBV2 and TRBJ2-2; D might be TRBD2 (6 bases). CDR1 and CDR2 from the germline V gene are SNHLY and FYNNEI. The CDR3 has 15 residues. V lost 4 bases, J lost 0 bases, and 9 bases lay in between. The chain's CDR3 is CASSAGTANTGELFF. As DNA, the CDR3 is TGTGCCAGCAGTGCCGGGACTGCGAACACCGGGGAGCTGTTTTTT.

This clonotype was counted only a few times. The chain uses TRBV24-1 and TRBJ2-5; D is unclear. V was trimmed by 5 bases and J by 5 bases, leaving 8 bases between them. Germline lookup yields CDR1 KGHDR and CDR2 SFDVKD. CDR3 length: 12 amino acids. The DNA for the CDR3 is TGTGCCACCAGTGGGATTGAGGAGACCCAGTACTTC. Translating gives CATSGIEETQYF.

This clonotype was observed many times. The V call is TRBV7-2, the J call TRBJ1-5; no firm D call. The germline V gene encodes CDR1 SGHTA and CDR2 FQGNSA. The length of the CDR3 is 13 residues. V was clipped by 2 bases and J by 1 base, with 3 bases between them. The DNA for the CDR3 is TGTGCCAGCAGCTTACACAGCAATCAGCCCCAGCATTTT. Residues: CASSLHSNQPQHF.

In this sample, this clonotype turned up a few times. V and J are TRBV6-5 and TRBJ2-1; 11 bases fit TRBD2. Germline CDR1 and CDR2: MNHEY and SVGAGI. Trimming removed 0 bases from V and 4 bases from J; junction bases left unmatched: 5. The CDR3 is made up of 17 amino acids. DNA of the CDR3: TGTGCCAGCAGTTACTCGAGGACTAGCGGGTCTTACAATGAGCAGTTCTTC. It specifies CASSYSRTSGSYNEQFF.

The rearrangement joins TRBV19 to TRBJ2-6, with 9 bases aligning to TRBD2. The V and J ends lost 1 base and 2 bases, in that order; junction bases with no gene match: 6. Germline V gives CDR1 LNHDA, CDR2 SQIVND (reference sequence). This CDR3 region has 18 residues. This chain's CDR3 is CASSIGLAVRAGANVLTF. CDR3 sequence (DNA): TGTGCCAGTAGTATAGGACTAGCGGTCCGCGCTGGGGCCAACGTCCTGACTTTC.

The V and J genes are TRBV3-1 and TRBJ2-7, with TRBD2 identical over 11 bases. With 1 base clipped from V and 5 bases from J, the junction kept 4 bases outside the gene matches. The germline gives CDR1 LGHDT, CDR2 YNNKEL (reference sequence). This CDR3 spans 15 amino acids. The CDR3 DNA reads as TGTGCCAGCAGCCAAGCGGGACTAGCGGTAAACGAGCAGTACTTC. It is translated as CASSQAGLAVNEQYF.

This clonotype was seen repeatedly, ten times or more. The chain couples TRBV20-1 to TRBJ1-1, with D perhaps matching TRBD1 (5 bases). Trimming left V 6 bases short and J 2 bases short, with 16 bases between. CDR3 size: 14 residues. Germline V CDR1 and CDR2: DFQATT, SNEGSKA (reference sequence). The DNA of the CDR3 is TGCAGTGCCCTAGTAATTAGGGGCAACACTGAAGCTTTCTTT. Amino acids: CSALVIRGNTEAFF.

This clonotype was found many times. V usage is TRBV11-2 and J usage is TRBJ2-7; D is undetermined. Germline V gene sequence: CDR1 SGHAT, CDR2 FQNNGV. Trimming stripped 4 bases from V and 4 bases from J, with 14 bases between. The CDR3 has 14 residues. The chain's CDR3 is CASSSYANQYEQYF. The CDR3 DNA is TGTGCCAGCAGCTCCTACGCCAACCAGTACGAGCAGTACTTC.

This clonotype was recorded at least ten times. The chain uses TRBV7-3 and TRBJ2-7; 10 nucleotides agree with TRBD2. CDR1 SGHTA and CDR2 FQGTGA come from the germline V gene. The V gene end was trimmed by 5 bases and the J gene end by 5 bases; junction bases not matched to a gene: 12. The CDR3 runs to 16 residues. This CDR3 reads CASSLTAGLAFDEQYF. The CDR3 region has the DNA TGTGCCAGCAGCCTCACCGCGGGACTAGCGTTTGACGAGCAGTACTTC.

The chain links TRBV7-6 to TRBJ1-5, with 7 nucleotides matching TRBD1. The CDR3 consists of 14 residues. With V trimmed by 0 bases and J by 6 bases, 2 bases remained unmatched. Germline values: CDR1 SGHVS, CDR2 FNYEAQ. Here the CDR3 DNA reads TGTGCCAGCAGCTTAGCAGGGGGCTCTCAGCCCCAGCATTTT. This translates into CASSLAGGSQPQHF.

This clonotype was seen more than once but under ten times. The V call is TRBV19, the J call TRBJ2-7; possible D gene TRBD1, 5 bases. This CDR3 contains 15 residues. CDR1 is LNHDA, CDR2 SQIVND, per germline (reference sequence). V shed 2 bases and J shed 3 bases, with 14 bases lying between them. CDR3 sequence reads: CASSISGASVYEQYF. The CDR3 DNA follows: TGTGCCAGTAGTATAAGTGGGGCCTCCGTCTACGAGCAGTACTTC.

This clonotype showed up many times. CDR3 bases: TGTGCCAGCAGCACCACAGGGGTGGAGACCCAGTACTTC. Translated: CASSTTGVETQYF. V usage is TRBV7-2 and J usage is TRBJ2-5, with TRBD1 matching 7 bases. The CDR3 length is 13 residues. In germline, CDR1 is SGHTA, CDR2 FQGNSA. Trimming at V came to 5 bases and at J to 5 bases, leaving 5 bases not matched to a gene.

The sample holds a few counts of this clonotype. This chain uses TRBV4-2 with TRBJ2-2, with D unresolved. V dropped 0 bases and J dropped 4 bases, with 9 bases sitting between them. Germline assignment: CDR1 LGHNA and CDR2 YNFKEQ. There are 15 residues in the CDR3. CDR3 sequence reads: CASSQDFGVTGELFF. The CDR3 DNA follows: TGTGCCAGCAGCCAAGACTTTGGGGTCACCGGGGAGCTGTTTTTT.

This clonotype was seen only once. The J gene is TRBJ2-3, the V gene TRBV11-2, with 7 bases matching TRBD1. There are 15 residues in the CDR3. V gave up 6 bases and J gave up 0 bases; unmatched junction bases: 6. Germline V gives CDR1 SGHAT, CDR2 FQNNGV. CDR3 loop: CASRPRTGSTDTQYF. The CDR3 DNA reads as TGTGCCAGCAGACCACGGACAGGAAGCACAGATACGCAGTATTTT.

V gene TRBV29-1 combines with J gene TRBJ2-7; tentative D call: TRBD1 (5 bases). The CDR3 totals 17 residues. Germline V CDR1 and CDR2: SQVTM, ANQGSEA. The V gene lost 1 base and the J gene lost 0 bases, with 19 bases spanning the gap. The CDR3 protein is CSVEGVPTTGSSYEQYF. The CDR3 DNA reads TGCAGCGTTGAAGGGGTACCAACCACAGGAAGCTCCTACGAGCAGTACTTC.

The chain is built from TRBV12-3 or TRBV12-4 and TRBJ2-7; D is undetermined. Trimming removed 5 bases from V and 2 bases from J, with 10 bases in between. CDR3 length: 13 residues. CDR3 DNA: TGTGCCAGCAGTCCCAGTACTCCCTACGAGCAGTACTTC. Protein sequence: CASSPSTPYEQYF.

Points on this clonotype: A much larger clone lies a single base off, so this may be a read error. The chain uses TRBV28 and TRBJ1-1, with 10 positions matching TRBD1. The CDR3 has 15 amino acids. Germline loops: CDR1 MDHEN, CDR2 SYDVKM. CDR3 bases: TGTGCCAGCAGTTTATCAGGACAGGGGGGCACTGGAGCTTTCTTT. Its protein product is CASSLSGQGGTGAFF.

This clonotype was detected once. CDR3 sequence: CATTPGQGTGEQYF. As DNA, the CDR3 is TGTGCCACAACCCCGGGACAGGGTACGGGTGAGCAGTACTTC. The genes are TRBV19 and TRBJ2-7, with 9 positions matching TRBD1. The germline CDR1 and CDR2 sequences are LNHDA and SQIVND (reference sequence). The CDR3 extends over 14 amino acids. Trimming cost V 10 bases and J 7 bases; bases outside gene matches: 14.

Note on this clonotype: This sequence is one base from a far larger clone and is likely a read error. The chain recombines TRBV11-2 with TRBJ2-7; TRBD2 is a possible D gene (6 bases). This CDR3 comprises 15 residues. The V and J ends lost 3 bases and 0 bases respectively, with 12 bases between them. The V gene's germline CDR1 is SGHAT and CDR2 FQNNGV. CDR3 bases: TGTGCCAGCAGCTTGGGCGGGATCCGCTCCTACGAGCAGTACTTC. As protein: CASSLGGIRSYEQYF.

This clonotype has ten or more counts. This chain uses TRBV6-1 with TRBJ2-2; 10 bases line up with TRBD2. V lost 4 bases to trimming and J lost 4 bases; unmatched junction nucleotides: 6. Germline V gene lookup returns CDR1 MNHNS and CDR2 SASEGT. This CDR3 spans 16 amino acids. The chain's CDR3 is CASSGAGGLGTGELFF. The CDR3 coding sequence is TGTGCCAGCAGTGGAGCGGGAGGGTTGGGCACCGGGGAGCTGTTTTTT.

This clonotype came up many times. The chain carries TRBV28 and TRBJ1-5, with D perhaps TRBD1 (6 bases). This CDR3 contains 14 residues. Looked up from germline, CDR1 is MDHEN and CDR2 is SYDVKM. Trimming took off 1 base at V and 6 bases at J, with 10 bases between the two ends. The CDR3 DNA follows: TGTGCCAGCAGTTTATTCGGGGGGGCTCAGCCCCAGCATTTT. It yields the protein CASSLFGGAQPQHF.

This clonotype was counted many times. The genes are TRBV13 and TRBJ1-2; D uncertain. The V gene's germline CDR1 is PRHDT and CDR2 FYEKMQ (reference sequence). The CDR3 runs to 16 residues. V lost 5 bases and J lost 5, with 21 bases in between. The CDR3 DNA reads as TGTGCCAGCAGCCCGATGGCCGCGGGAGTGGGATATGGCTACACCTTC. Its translation is CASSPMAAGVGYGYTF.

V and J are TRBV19 and TRBJ2-3; TRBD2 aligns across 8 bases. CDR1 and CDR2 (germline): LNHDA, SQIVND (reference sequence). The CDR3 contains 16 residues. V was pared by 11 bases and J by 2 bases, with 15 bases of the junction left unmatched. The CDR3 DNA reads as TGTGCCTCCCGAAGGTGGGAAGCGGGAGACACAGATACGCAGTATTTT. It translates to CASRRWEAGDTDTQYF.

This clonotype was counted at least ten times. This chain links TRBV5-5 with TRBJ1-5; TRBD1 matches 9 bases. Looked up from germline, CDR1 is SGHKS and CDR2 is YYEKEE (reference sequence). This CDR3 spans 14 amino acids. Germline trimming cut 4 bases from V and 7 bases from J; bases unmatched to any gene: 6. In DNA, the CDR3 is TGTGCCAGCAGCCCCGGGACAGGGACCCAGCCCCAGCATTTT. Translated: CASSPGTGTQPQHF. The full variable domain, completed using reference TRBV5-5 and TRBJ1-5, is DAGVTQSPTHLIKTRGQQVTLRCSPISGHKSVSWYQQVLGQGPQFIFQYYEKEERGRGNFPDRFSARQFPNYSSELNVNALLLGDSALYLCASSPGTGTQPQHFGDGTRLSIL.

This clonotype was seen only a few times. V usage is TRBV6-1 and J usage is TRBJ2-2; D is uncertain. The CDR3 runs 14 residues. V lost 5 bases and J lost 6, with 13 bases in between. Germline CDR1 is MNHNS and CDR2 is SASEGT. Here the CDR3 DNA reads TGTGCCAGCAGTTACACTAATCGGGCCGGGGAGCTGTTTTTT. This gives the protein CASSYTNRAGELFF.

The chain links TRBV4-1 to TRBJ1-1; perhaps TRBD1 as D (6 bases). The CDR3 consists of 12 residues. The V gene lost 3 bases and the J gene lost 5 bases, with 7 bases spanning the gap. CDR1 is MGHRA, CDR2 YSYEKL, per germline. CDR3: CASSHGQTEAFF. CDR3 DNA sequence: TGCGCCAGCAGCCATGGACAGACTGAAGCTTTCTTT.

In its sample, this clonotype was seen many times. The chain uses TRBV5-1 and TRBJ2-7; no firm D call. Germline V gives CDR1 SGHRS, CDR2 YFSETQ. The CDR3 has 13 amino acids. Trimming removed 1 base from V and 3 bases from J, with 8 bases in between. Here the CDR3 DNA reads TGCGCCAGCAGCTTGCGGGCAGGCTACGAGCAGTACTTC. Amino acid sequence: CASSLRAGYEQYF.

This clonotype was detected many times. The V call is TRBV5-1, the J call TRBJ2-7, with 7 bases fitting TRBD2. The CDR3 contains 16 residues. Unmatched junction bases numbered 8, after V lost 0 bases and J lost 2 bases. The germline V gene encodes CDR1 SGHRS and CDR2 YFSETQ. The CDR3 loop reads CASSLGVAAGAYEQYF. Written as DNA, the CDR3 is TGCGCCAGCAGCTTGGGTGTTGCGGCGGGAGCCTACGAGCAGTACTTC.

This chain joins TRBV20-1 and TRBJ1-4; 10 nucleotides line up with TRBD1. The ends lost 3 bases at V and 4 bases at J; junction bases unmatched: 2. CDR3 length: 14 residues. Looked up from germline, CDR1 is DFQATT and CDR2 is SNEGSKA (reference sequence). In DNA form, the CDR3 reads TGCAGTGCTAGGACAGGGGGCTTTAATGAAAAACTGTTTTTT. It codes for CSARTGGFNEKLFF.

This clonotype was detected only a few times. This chain connects TRBV4-2 to TRBJ2-7, with TRBD2 identical over 9 bases. Germline lookup yields CDR1 LGHNA and CDR2 YNFKEQ. This CDR3 is built from 14 residues. V was clipped by 3 bases and J by 2 bases; unmatched bases: 2. CDR3 residues: CASSHSGSPYEQYF. CDR3 bases: TGTGCCAGCAGCCATAGCGGGAGCCCCTACGAGCAGTACTTC.

This clonotype was picked up a small number of times. The chain is built from TRBV4-2 and TRBJ2-2; D perhaps matches TRBD2 (5 bases). CDR3 length: 14 residues. Per the germline V gene, CDR1 is LGHNA and CDR2 is YNFKEQ. The V and J ends lost 4 bases and 3 bases respectively, with 9 bases between them. In DNA, the CDR3 is TGTGCCAGCAGCCCCGGGGTATACACCGGGGAGCTGTTTTTT. It codes for CASSPGVYTGELFF.